A single T cell receptor (beta chain) is shown here with its context. PCR was performed a second time for about 7 to 12 cycles using a sample-barcoded 5' primer and a J-beta primer mix. TCRdb reprocessed the 5' RACE reads via MiXCR and lists one record per CDR3 protein. The sample lists approximately 780,000 distinct CDR3 sequences; roughly 25% were seen once. This sample was included in a study of blood T cells in healthy people across ages. Germline V gene sequence: CDR1 SGHRS, CDR2 YFSETQ. Trimming stripped 8 bases from V and 0 bases from J, with 21 bases between. The length of the CDR3 is 17 residues. Every sample yielded at least 6.5 million isolated PBMCs. The same data also went into a second study, on T cells of mothers and their children.

Sequences were obtained from blood. The sequence derives from a boy aged 5-17 years in good health. This rearrangement joins TRBV5-1 to TRBJ2-1; TRBD2 is a possible D gene (5 bases). The CDR3 spells CASSLIGLASSYNEQFF. The CDR3 region has the DNA TGCGCCAGTTCCCTAATCGGGCTAGCAAGCTCCTACAATGAGCAGTTCTTC.